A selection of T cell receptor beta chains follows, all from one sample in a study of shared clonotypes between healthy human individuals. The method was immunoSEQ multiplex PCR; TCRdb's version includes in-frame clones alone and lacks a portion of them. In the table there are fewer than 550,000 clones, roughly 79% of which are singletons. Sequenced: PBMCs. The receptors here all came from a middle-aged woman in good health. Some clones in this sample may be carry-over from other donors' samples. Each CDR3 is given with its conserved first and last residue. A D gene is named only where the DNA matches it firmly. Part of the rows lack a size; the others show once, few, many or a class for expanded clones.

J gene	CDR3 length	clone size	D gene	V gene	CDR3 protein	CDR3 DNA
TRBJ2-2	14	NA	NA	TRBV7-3	CASSPTRGFGELFF	TGTGCCAGCAGCCCGACTAGAGGTTTCGGGGAGCTGTTTTTT
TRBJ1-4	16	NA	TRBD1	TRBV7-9	CASSFKGAPGSEKLFF	TGTGCCAGCAGCTTTAAGGGGGCGCCGGGGTCTGAAAAACTGTTTTTT
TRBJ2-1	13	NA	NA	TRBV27	CASTSGSYNEQFF	TGTGCCAGCACTTCGGGCTCCTACAATGAGCAGTTCTTC
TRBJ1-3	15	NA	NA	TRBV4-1	CASSQRQSSGNTIYF	TGCGCCAGCAGCCAGAGACAGTCCTCTGGAAACACCATATATTTT
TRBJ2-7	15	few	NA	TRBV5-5	CASSLGTARLYEQYF	TGTGCCAGCAGCTTGGGGACGGCACGGCTTTACGAGCAGTACTTC
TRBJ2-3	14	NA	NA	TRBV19	CASSPIRALDTQYF	TGTGCCAGTAGTCCAATCCGGGCCCTAGATACGCAGTATTTT
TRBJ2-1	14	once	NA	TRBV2	CASSEGLLYNEQFF	TGTGCCAGCAGTGAAGGTCTCCTCTACAATGAGCAGTTCTTC
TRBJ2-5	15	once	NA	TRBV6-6	CASSPGQVTQETQYF	TGTGCCAGCAGTCCAGGCCAGGTAACCCAAGAGACCCAGTACTTC
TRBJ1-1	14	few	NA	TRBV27	CASRPIPGNTEAFF	TGTGCCAGCAGACCAATTCCGGGGAACACTGAAGCTTTCTTT
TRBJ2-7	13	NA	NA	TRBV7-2	CASSLTATSEQYF	TGTGCCAGCAGCTTAACTGCCACGAGCGAGCAGTACTTC
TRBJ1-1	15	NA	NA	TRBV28	CASSLNIYREIQAFF	TGTGCCAGCAGTCTAAATATATACAGAGAGATTCAAGCTTTCTTT